Listed below are T cell receptor beta chains from one sample, sequenced in a study of blood T cell repertoires in COVID-19. Sequenced by immunoSEQ multiplex PCR; TCRdb stores in-frame clones only, minus some. The sample includes some 120,000 clones, roughly 85% of them seen just once. Material for sequencing was peripheral blood. These receptors all come from a human donor in a cohort sampled during active COVID-19. Each CDR3 is given with its conserved first and last residue. D genes are given only for firm matches. Clone size is shown for a subset of rows, as once, few, many or a class of expanded clone.

TRBV19	TRBJ2-6	few	TRBD1	TGTGCCAGTACCCCGACAGGGGCTCCTGGGGCCAACGTCCTGACTTTC	CASTPTGAPGANVLTF
TRBV29-1	TRBJ2-3	NA	NA	TGCAGCGTAGGACACCGCACAGATACGCAGTATTTT	CSVGHRTDTQYF
TRBV5-8	TRBJ2-3	NA	NA	TGTGCCAGCAGCTTGGGAACGCAGGCTGATACAGATACGCAGTATTTT	CASSLGTQADTDTQYF
TRBV11-2	TRBJ1-5	NA	NA	TGTGCCAGCAGCCGGACACCTCAAGGGGCCCAGCATTTT	CASSRTPQGAQHF
TRBV7-2	TRBJ1-1	once	NA	TGTGCCAGCAGCTTACAAGGAGGCGGCACCTCTGAAGCTTTCTTT	CASSLQGGGTSEAFF
TRBV5-1	TRBJ1-1	NA	NA	TGCGCCAGCAACAGACAGCCTGGGGACACTGAAGCTTTCTTT	CASNRQPGDTEAFF
TRBV7-2	TRBJ2-4	NA	NA	TGTGCCAGCACCCAGGGGTTCGGGAACATTCAGTACTTC	CASTQGFGNIQYF
TRBV21-1	TRBJ2-5	NA	NA	TGTGCCAAACCCGGCTGCGGGAGGACCCAGTACTTC	CAKPGCGRTQYF
TRBV7-8	TRBJ2-7	few	TRBD1	TGTGCCAGCAGCTTAGTACAGGGGGCTTCTGCCGAGCAGTACTTC	CASSLVQGASAEQYF
TRBV3-1/TRBV3-2	TRBJ1-2	NA	NA	TGTGCCAGCAGCCATGGGGCGTCTGGCTACACCTTC	CASSHGASGYTF
TRBV29-1	TRBJ2-1	few	NA	TGCAGCGTCGCCCCGACTAGAGCCTATGAGCAGTTCTTC	CSVAPTRAYEQFF
TRBV7-2	TRBJ2-1	NA	TRBD2	TGTGCCAGCAGTTTGAGAGTCCGGACTAGCGGCACTAATGAGCAGTTCTTC	CASSLRVRTSGTNEQFF
TRBV7-9	TRBJ2-6	few	NA	TGTGCCAGCAGTGAGGCTGGGGCCAACGTCCTGACTTTC	CASSEAGANVLTF
TRBV4-1	TRBJ1-6	NA	NA	TGCGCCAGCAGCCCGATGTACAGGGCGAATAATTCACCCCTCCACTTT	CASSPMYRANNSPLHF
TRBV9	TRBJ2-2	NA	NA	TGTGCCAGCAGCGTAGACCCGGTAAGAAACACCGGGGAGCTGTTTTTT	CASSVDPVRNTGELFF
TRBV25-1	TRBJ2-7	NA	TRBD1	TGTGCCAGCAGTGAGGTGGGTGGACAGGGCTACGAGCAGTACTTC	CASSEVGGQGYEQYF
TRBV4-2	TRBJ2-5	NA	TRBD2	TGTGCCAGCAGCCAAGCCGGCGGGGGGGCCCAAGAGACCCAGTACTTC	CASSQAGGGAQETQYF
TRBV27	TRBJ2-1	NA	TRBD2	TGTGCCAGCAGCTTCCCCTCCGTAGCGGGGACCTACAATGAGCAGTTCTTC	CASSFPSVAGTYNEQFF
TRBV11-1	TRBJ2-7	NA	NA	TGTGCCAGCAGCTTAGATCTTTACGCCAGTGAGCAGTACTTC	CASSLDLYASEQYF
TRBV9	TRBJ1-3	NA	TRBD1	TGTGCCAGCAGCGCCGGACAGGGATCGACTGGAAACACCATATATTTT	CASSAGQGSTGNTIYF
TRBV10-3	TRBJ1-2	NA	NA	TGTGCCATCAGTGAGACAGGCACTGATGGCTACACCTTC	CAISETGTDGYTF
TRBV7-2	TRBJ1-1	NA	NA	TGTGCCAGCAGCCCGATTATCGGAGTTGGTTCGACTGAAGCTTTCTTT	CASSPIIGVGSTEAFF